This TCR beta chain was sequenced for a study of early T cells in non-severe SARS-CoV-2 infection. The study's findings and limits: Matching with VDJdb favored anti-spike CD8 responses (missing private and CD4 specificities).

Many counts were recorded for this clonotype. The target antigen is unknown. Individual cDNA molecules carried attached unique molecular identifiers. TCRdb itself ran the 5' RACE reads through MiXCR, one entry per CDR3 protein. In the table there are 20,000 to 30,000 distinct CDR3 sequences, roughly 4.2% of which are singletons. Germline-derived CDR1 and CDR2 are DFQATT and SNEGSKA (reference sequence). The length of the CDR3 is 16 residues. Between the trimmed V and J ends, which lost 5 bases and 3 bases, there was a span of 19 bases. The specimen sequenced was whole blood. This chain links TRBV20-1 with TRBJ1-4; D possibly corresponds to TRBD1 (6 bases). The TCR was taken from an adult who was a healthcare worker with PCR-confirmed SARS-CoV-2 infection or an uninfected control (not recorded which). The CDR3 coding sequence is TGCAGTGCTTGGCCTGGGGTGGGGGCGGCTAATGAAAAACTGTTTTTT. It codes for CSAWPGVGAANEKLFF.